Each of the 31 T cell receptor beta chains below was sequenced from the same sample in a study of blood T cell repertoires in COVID-19 (dated by TCRdb to between 2020 and 2021). Libraries came from the immunoSEQ multiplex PCR assay. TCRdb stores this immuneACCESS table with in-frame sequences only. Part of the clones is absent; in the studies checked, under half of the shortfall reflects unresolved V genes, and no reason is known for the rest. Counted in this sample were 250,000 to 300,000 clones; about 88% of them appeared once. The ten biggest clones cover just under 2% of the sample. The sequenced material came from peripheral blood. The receptors come from a man aged 30 to 45 with active or convalescent COVID-19.

The J gene is TRBJ1-4, the V gene TRBV3-1 (or the pseudogene TRBV3-2); D is ambiguous. Trimming left V 7 bases short and J 7 bases short, with 16 bases between. Germline CDR1 is LGHDT and CDR2 is YNNKEL (reference sequence). The CDR3 runs 14 residues. CDR3 sequence: CASKARVEGEKLFF. The CDR3 bases are TGTGCCAGCAAGGCGAGGGTTGAAGGTGAAAAACTGTTTTTT.

Only one count was recorded for this clone. Written as DNA, the CDR3 is TGCAGCCTAAGGATTCCCGGGACAGATACGCAGTATTTT. Its translation is CSLRIPGTDTQYF. The chain uses TRBV29-1 and TRBJ2-3, with D unclear. With 8 bases removed from V and 3 bases from J, the gap between germline ends came to 15 bases. The CDR3 has 13 residues. Germline loops: CDR1 SQVTM, CDR2 ANQGSEA.

V gene TRBV5-4 combines with J gene TRBJ2-1, with D maybe TRBD1 (5 bases). Germline assignment: CDR1 SGHNT and CDR2 YYREEE (reference sequence). The CDR3 sequence is 13 residues long. V shed 2 bases and J shed 5 bases, with 8 bases lying between them. Here the CDR3 reads CASSFDRDNEQFF. DNA for the CDR3: TGTGCCAGCAGCTTCGACAGAGACAATGAGCAGTTCTTC.

This rearrangement joins TRBV15 to TRBJ2-7, with 7 positions matching TRBD1. CDR1 is LNHNV and CDR2 is YYDKDF in the germline V gene (reference sequence). V gave up 5 bases and J gave up 4 bases; unmatched junction bases: 8. The CDR3 has 14 residues. CDR3 sequence reads: CATSPPEDRYEQYF. CDR3 in DNA: TGTGCCACCAGCCCACCGGAGGACAGGTACGAGCAGTACTTC.

The rearrangement uses TRBV4-3 and TRBJ1-2; D is possibly TRBD1 (5 bases). The CDR3 spans 16 residues. V was shortened by 0 bases and J by 4 bases, with 15 bases between the two germline ends. Looked up from germline, CDR1 is LGHNA and CDR2 is YSLEER. This CDR3 is CASSQDLPRAVYGYTF. The CDR3 DNA sequence: TGCGCCAGCAGCCAAGATCTGCCCAGGGCGGTCTATGGCTACACCTTC.

The genes are TRBV11-2 and TRBJ2-7, with 11 bases lining up with TRBD2. With 5 bases clipped from V and 0 bases from J, the junction kept 3 bases outside the gene matches. Germline V gives CDR1 SGHAT, CDR2 FQNNGV. This CDR3 has 15 amino acids. The CDR3 sequence is CASSPTSGGSYEQYF. The CDR3 DNA reads TGTGCCAGCAGCCCTACTAGCGGGGGCTCCTACGAGCAGTACTTC.

CDR3 sequence: CASSFSTGAWEGYTF. The CDR3 region has the DNA TGTGCCAGCAGCTTCTCGACAGGGGCCTGGGAGGGCTACACCTTC. The chain carries TRBV5-6 and TRBJ1-2; 8 bases match TRBD1. The V segment lost 2 bases and the J segment 8 bases; nucleotides outside the gene matches: 11. Germline V lookup: CDR1 SGHDT, CDR2 YYEEEE. This CDR3 has 15 residues. Based on the CDR3 plus reference TRBV5-6 and TRBJ1-2, the full variable domain is DAGVTQSPTHLIKTRGQQVTLRCSPKSGHDTVSWYQQALGQGPQFIFQYYEEEERQRGNFPDRFSGHQFPNYSSELNVNALLLGDSALYLCASSFSTGAWEGYTFGSGTRLTVV.

This clone was observed a handful of times. The V call is TRBV5-5, the J call TRBJ1-1, with D possibly matching TRBD1 (6 bases). Per germline, CDR1 SGHKS and CDR2 YYEKEE (reference sequence). CDR3 length: 13 amino acids. V was shortened by 0 bases and J by 10 bases, with 13 bases between the two germline ends. CDR3 bases: TGTGCCAGCAGCTTGGCCGCAGGGGCGAGAGCTTTCTTT. Amino acid sequence: CASSLAAGARAFF.

V gene TRBV29-1 combines with J gene TRBJ1-2; TRBD1 is a possible D gene (5 bases). V was cut by 2 bases and J by 6 bases, with 7 bases left in between. Germline CDR1 is SQVTM and CDR2 is ANQGSEA. The CDR3 runs to 11 residues. The chain's CDR3 is CSVEWGDGYTF. CDR3 nucleotide sequence: TGCAGCGTTGAATGGGGCGATGGCTACACCTTC.

The rearrangement links TRBV4-3 to TRBJ1-3; a possible D gene is TRBD1 (6 bases). V lost 2 bases and J lost 0, with 23 bases in between. The germline CDR1 and CDR2 sequences are LGHNA and YSLEER. This CDR3 contains 20 residues. The CDR3 protein is CASSQLTPSGGTSSGNTIYF. The CDR3 DNA reads as TGCGCCAGCAGCCAATTAACTCCCTCGGGGGGCACCTCCTCTGGAAACACCATATATTTT.

The chain links TRBV7-9 to TRBJ2-5, with 7 positions matching TRBD2. The CDR3 runs to 15 residues. Germline values: CDR1 SEHNR, CDR2 FQNEAQ (reference sequence). With V trimmed by 1 base and J by 5 bases, 7 bases remained unmatched. The CDR3 sequence: CASSLEWGGEETQYF. CDR3 nucleotides: TGTGCCAGCAGCTTAGAATGGGGGGGTGAGGAGACCCAGTACTTC.

The chain links TRBV7-9 to TRBJ1-5; 7 bases agree with TRBD1. The CDR3 consists of 15 residues. Germline values: CDR1 SEHNR, CDR2 FQNEAQ (reference sequence). The junction had 7 bases not matched to a gene; V was cut back by 1 base and J by 7 bases. This chain's CDR3 is CASSLDRGGGQPQHF. In nucleotides, the CDR3 is TGTGCCAGCAGCTTAGACAGGGGTGGCGGGCAGCCCCAGCATTTT.

V gene TRBV18 combines with J gene TRBJ2-7; 8 bases are shared with TRBD2. V lost 0 bases and J lost 6; bases outside the gene matches: 10. This CDR3 region has 16 residues. Germline V gives CDR1 KGHSH, CDR2 LQKENI. The CDR3 coding sequence is TGTGCCAGCTCACCACCTAACCGGGGGGGCGATCTCGAGCAGTACTTC. Protein product: CASSPPNRGGDLEQYF. The full variable domain, its missing parts supplied by reference TRBV18 and TRBJ2-7, is NAGVMQNPRHLVRRRGQEARLRCSPMKGHSHVYWYRQLPEEGLKFMVYLQKENIIDESGMPKERFSAEFPKEGPSILRIQQVVRGDSAAYFCASSPPNRGGDLEQYFGPGTRLTVT.

This clone was seen only once. CDR3 in DNA: TGTGCCAGCAGCGACGGACTAGCGGGACATGGGACCGGGGAGCTGTTTTTT. Residues: CASSDGLAGHGTGELFF. The chain combines TRBV3-1 (or the pseudogene TRBV3-2) with TRBJ2-2; 12 bases agree with TRBD2. Germline lookup yields CDR1 LGHDT and CDR2 YNNKEL (reference sequence). The CDR3 has 17 amino acids. Germline trimming cut 5 bases from V and 5 bases from J; bases unmatched to any gene: 9.

This chain joins TRBV5-6 and TRBJ2-7, with TRBD1 matching 8 bases. The CDR3 totals 13 residues. Germline V CDR1 and CDR2: SGHDT, YYEEEE. V lost 4 bases, J lost 5 bases, and 5 bases stayed unmatched. This chain's CDR3 is CASSPYRGNEQYF. The CDR3 DNA is TGTGCCAGCAGCCCATACAGGGGGAACGAGCAGTACTTC.

The chain joins TRBV5-1 to TRBJ2-7; 7 bases fit TRBD1. This CDR3 has 14 amino acids. V shed 4 bases and J 1 base; nucleotides not matched to a gene: 5. CDR1 and CDR2 from the germline V gene are SGHRS and YFSETQ. CDR3 nucleotides: TGCGCCAGCAGCCCACTGACAGGGTCCTACGAGCAGTACTTC. Amino acids: CASSPLTGSYEQYF.

This clone was recorded only once. The chain is built from TRBV6-6 and TRBJ2-7, with TRBD2 matching over 8 bases. J lost 2 bases, V lost 4 bases, and 1 base had no gene match. CDR1 is MNHNY and CDR2 is SVGAGI in the germline V gene (reference sequence). The CDR3 contains 13 residues. The CDR3 DNA sequence: TGTGCCAGCAGTTTAGCGGGGACCTACGAGCAGTACTTC. Translation: CASSLAGTYEQYF.

The chain links TRBV7-2 to TRBJ1-3, with a tentative D call TRBD1 (6 bases). Germline lookup yields CDR1 SGHTA and CDR2 FQGNSA. The CDR3 runs to 17 residues. V lost 2 bases, J lost 0 bases, and 14 bases lay in between. CDR3 region: CASSLMGALSSGNTIYF. CDR3 DNA: TGTGCCAGCAGCTTAATGGGGGCCCTTAGCTCTGGAAACACCATATATTTT.

The CDR3 loop is CASSQDFGGGELFF. The CDR3 region has the DNA TGCGCCAGCAGCCAAGATTTCGGGGGCGGGGAGCTGTTTTTT. This chain links TRBV4-3 with TRBJ2-2, with D tentatively TRBD2 (6 bases). The CDR3 is made up of 14 amino acids. The ends were cut back, 0 bases at V and 7 bases at J, with 9 bases in the middle. Germline-derived CDR1 and CDR2 are LGHNA and YSLEER.

The rearrangement uses TRBV6-1 and TRBJ1-1, with D perhaps TRBD1 (6 bases). With 2 bases removed from V and 7 bases from J, the gap between germline ends came to 11 bases. This CDR3 spans 13 amino acids. Germline V gives CDR1 MNHNS, CDR2 SASEGT. For the CDR3, the DNA is TGTGCCAGCAGTGAAATATTCAGGGGTGAAGCTTTCTTT. This sequence encodes CASSEIFRGEAFF.

The genes are TRBV9 and TRBJ1-1; TRBD1 agrees at 8 bases. V dropped 0 bases and J dropped 1; count of bases not matched to a gene: 11. The CDR3 length is 18 residues. The germline gives CDR1 SGDLS, CDR2 YYNGEE. The CDR3 reads CASSVGQGTIIRNTEAFF. In DNA, the CDR3 is TGTGCCAGCAGCGTAGGACAGGGGACCATCATTAGGAACACTGAAGCTTTCTTT. The entire variable domain, with the rest obtained from reference TRBV9 and TRBJ1-1, is as follows: DSGVTQTPKHLITATGQRVTLRCSPRSGDLSVYWYQQSLDQGLQFLIQYYNGEERAKGNILERFSAQQFPDLHSELNLSSLELGDSALYFCASSVGQGTIIRNTEAFFGQGTRLTVV.

This clone was found a few times. V is TRBV4-2 and J is TRBJ1-2; the D gene is possibly TRBD1 (5 bases). Trimming shortened V by 0 bases and J by 3 bases, and 11 bases separated the two germline ends. CDR3 length: 15 amino acids. The germline CDR1 and CDR2 sequences are LGHNA and YNFKEQ. The CDR3 spells CASSQENPGYYGYTF. The CDR3 DNA is TGTGCCAGCAGCCAAGAAAACCCAGGGTACTATGGCTACACCTTC.

The chain couples TRBV5-5 to TRBJ1-4; D might be TRBD1 (6 bases). Trimming stripped 5 bases from V and 6 bases from J, with 8 bases between. Germline CDR1 reads SGHKS; CDR2 reads YYEKEE (reference sequence). The CDR3 sequence is 12 residues long. This CDR3 is CASRGGDEKLFF. The CDR3 DNA reads TGTGCCAGCAGAGGGGGAGATGAAAAACTGTTTTTT.

This clone has a handful of counts. V gene TRBV18 combines with J gene TRBJ1-5, with D perhaps matching TRBD1 (5 bases). Trimming removed 2 bases at V and 0 bases at J, with 8 bases between. CDR3 length equals 15 residues. The germline gives CDR1 KGHSH, CDR2 LQKENI. CDR3 sequence: CASSPDSYSNQPQHF. The CDR3 DNA reads TGTGCCAGCTCACCAGACAGCTATAGCAATCAGCCCCAGCATTTT.

The chain is built from TRBV11-1 and TRBJ2-2; D not certain. From germline, CDR1 is SGHAT and CDR2 FQDESV (reference sequence). Trimming stripped 0 bases from V and 8 bases from J, with 10 bases between. CDR3 length: 14 residues. The CDR3: CASSLATGRGELFF. CDR3 coding DNA: TGTGCCAGCAGCTTAGCCACTGGCAGGGGGGAGCTGTTTTTT.

This clone showed up just once. The rearrangement uses TRBV9 and TRBJ2-7, with TRBD2 as a possible D gene (7 bases). CDR1 is SGDLS, CDR2 YYNGEE, per germline. The CDR3 loop spans 15 amino acids. Deletions cut 4 bases from V and 0 bases from J, with 14 bases between. The CDR3 DNA is TGTGCCAGCAGCCCCTCGGGGGGCCCCTCCTACGAGCAGTACTTC. It translates to CASSPSGGPSYEQYF.

The V gene is TRBV7-9, the J gene TRBJ1-5, with 11 bases that match TRBD1. CDR1 SEHNR and CDR2 FQNEAQ come from the germline V gene (reference sequence). The CDR3 has 15 amino acids. With 4 bases clipped from V and 6 bases from J, the junction kept 5 bases outside the gene matches. The CDR3 sequence: CASSYGTGGLQPQHF. CDR3 bases: TGTGCCAGCAGCTACGGGACAGGGGGGCTTCAGCCCCAGCATTTT.

This chain joins TRBV19 and TRBJ1-5, with D unresolved. The length of the CDR3 is 14 residues. Trimming removed 0 bases from V and 2 bases from J, with 5 bases in between. Germline V gives CDR1 LNHDA, CDR2 SQIVND (reference sequence). The CDR3 bases are TGTGCCAGTAGTATAGATGCAGGCAATCAGCCCCAGCATTTT. Translation gives CASSIDAGNQPQHF.

The J gene is TRBJ2-7, the V gene TRBV14; 7 nucleotides match TRBD2. The CDR3 runs 13 residues. The germline gives CDR1 SGHDN, CDR2 FVKESK. J lost 9 bases, V lost 0 bases, and 5 bases had no gene match. The CDR3 region is CASSQDWTGGQYF. In DNA, the CDR3 is TGTGCCAGCAGCCAAGACTGGACGGGAGGGCAGTACTTC.

A remark on this clone: A read error may be the cause here, since a much bigger clone is one base away. The V and J genes are TRBV3-1 (or the pseudogene TRBV3-2) and TRBJ2-7, with D maybe TRBD1 (6 bases). The V gene's germline CDR1 is LGHDT and CDR2 YNNKEL (reference sequence). V was cut by 1 base and J by 6 bases, with 10 bases left in between. The CDR3 extends over 13 amino acids. The CDR3 coding sequence is TGTGCCAGCAGCCAAGGTGCAGGGGCCGAGCAGTACTTC. This sequence encodes CASSQGAGAEQYF.

This chain connects TRBV12-3 or TRBV12-4 to TRBJ1-1; TRBD1 is a possible D gene (5 bases). The V end lost 6 bases, the J end lost 5 bases, and 10 bases lay between the germline ends. This CDR3 has 12 residues. CDR3 nucleotide sequence: TGTGCCAGCAGCCGGACATGGACTGAAGCTTTCTTT. This codes for CASSRTWTEAFF.